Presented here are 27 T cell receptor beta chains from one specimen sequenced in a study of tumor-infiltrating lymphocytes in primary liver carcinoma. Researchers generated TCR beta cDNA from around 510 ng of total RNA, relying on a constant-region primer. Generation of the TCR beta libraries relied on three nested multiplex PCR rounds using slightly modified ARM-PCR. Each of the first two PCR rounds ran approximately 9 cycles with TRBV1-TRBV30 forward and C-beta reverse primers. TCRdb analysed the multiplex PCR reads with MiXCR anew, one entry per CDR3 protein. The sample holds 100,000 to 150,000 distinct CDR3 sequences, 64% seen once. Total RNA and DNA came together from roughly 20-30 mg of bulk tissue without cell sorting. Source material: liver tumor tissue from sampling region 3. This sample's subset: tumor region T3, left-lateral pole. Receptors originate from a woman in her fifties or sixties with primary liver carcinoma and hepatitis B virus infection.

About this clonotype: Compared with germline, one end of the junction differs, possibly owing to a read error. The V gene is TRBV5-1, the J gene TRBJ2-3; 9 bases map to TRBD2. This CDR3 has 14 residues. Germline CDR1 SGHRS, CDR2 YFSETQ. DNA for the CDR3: TGCACCAGCAGTCACAGCGGGAGGCCCGATACGCAGTATTTT. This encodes CTSSHSGRPDTQYF.

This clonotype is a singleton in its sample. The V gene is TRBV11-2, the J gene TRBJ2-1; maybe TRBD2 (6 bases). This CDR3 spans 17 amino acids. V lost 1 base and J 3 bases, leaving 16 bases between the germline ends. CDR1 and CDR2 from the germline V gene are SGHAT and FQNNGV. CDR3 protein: CASSLGGGMHGYNEQFF. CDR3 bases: TGTGCCAGCAGCTTAGGAGGCGGGATGCATGGCTACAATGAGCAGTTCTTC.

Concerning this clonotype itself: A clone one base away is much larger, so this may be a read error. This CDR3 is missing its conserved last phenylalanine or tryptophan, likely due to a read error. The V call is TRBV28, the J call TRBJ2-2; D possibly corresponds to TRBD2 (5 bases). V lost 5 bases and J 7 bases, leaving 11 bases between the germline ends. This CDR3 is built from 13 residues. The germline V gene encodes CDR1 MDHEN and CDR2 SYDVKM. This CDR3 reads CASSLGLVGELFY. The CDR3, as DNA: TGTGCCAGCAGTCTCGGACTTGTCGGGGAGCTGTTTTAT.

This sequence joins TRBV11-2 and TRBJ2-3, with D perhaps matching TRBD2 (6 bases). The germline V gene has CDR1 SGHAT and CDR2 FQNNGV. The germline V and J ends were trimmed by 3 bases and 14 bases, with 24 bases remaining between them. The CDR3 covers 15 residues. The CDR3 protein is CASSLGGIVTGARYF. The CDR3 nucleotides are TGTGCCAGCAGCTTGGGCGGGATCGTCACAGGTGCGCGGTATTTT.

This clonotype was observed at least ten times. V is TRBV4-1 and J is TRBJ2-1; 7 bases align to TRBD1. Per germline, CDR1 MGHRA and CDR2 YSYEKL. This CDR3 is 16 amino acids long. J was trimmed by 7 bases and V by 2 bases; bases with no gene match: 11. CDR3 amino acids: CASSQQRGQFGNEQFF. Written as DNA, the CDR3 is TGCGCCAGCAGCCAACAACGGGGACAGTTCGGGAATGAGCAGTTCTTC.

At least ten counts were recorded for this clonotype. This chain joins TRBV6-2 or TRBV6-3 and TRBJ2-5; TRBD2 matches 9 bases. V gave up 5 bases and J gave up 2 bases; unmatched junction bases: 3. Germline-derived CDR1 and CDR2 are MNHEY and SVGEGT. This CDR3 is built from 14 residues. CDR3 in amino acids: CASSRLAVQETQYF. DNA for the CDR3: TGTGCCAGCAGTCGACTAGCGGTACAAGAGACCCAGTACTTC.

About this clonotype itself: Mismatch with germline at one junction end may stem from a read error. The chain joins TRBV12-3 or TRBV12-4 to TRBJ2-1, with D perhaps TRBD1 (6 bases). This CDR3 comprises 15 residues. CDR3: CASTLGGKALNEQLF. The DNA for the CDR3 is TGTGCCAGCACCTTAGGGGGAAAAGCGCTCAATGAGCAGCTCTTC.

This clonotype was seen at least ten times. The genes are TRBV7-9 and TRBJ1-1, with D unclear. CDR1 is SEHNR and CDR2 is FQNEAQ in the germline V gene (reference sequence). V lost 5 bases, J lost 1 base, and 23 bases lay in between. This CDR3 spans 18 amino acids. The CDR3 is CASSRARRRETSNTEAFF. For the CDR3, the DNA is TGTGCCAGCAGCCGCGCGCGGCGAAGGGAAACGTCGAACACTGAAGCTTTCTTT.

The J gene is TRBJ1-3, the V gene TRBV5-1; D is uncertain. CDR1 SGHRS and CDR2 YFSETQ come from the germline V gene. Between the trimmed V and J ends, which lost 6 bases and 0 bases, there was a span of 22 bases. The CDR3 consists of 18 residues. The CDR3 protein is CASNLRGRTKSSGNTIYF. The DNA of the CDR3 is TGCGCCAGCAACCTCAGAGGAAGGACCAAGAGCTCTGGAAACACCATATATTTT.

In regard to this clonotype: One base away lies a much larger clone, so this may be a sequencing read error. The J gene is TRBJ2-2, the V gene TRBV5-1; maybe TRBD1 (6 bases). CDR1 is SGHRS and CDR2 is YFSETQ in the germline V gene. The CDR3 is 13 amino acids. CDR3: CASNTGNTGEPFF. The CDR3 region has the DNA TGCGCCAGCAATACAGGGAACACCGGGGAGCCGTTTTTT.

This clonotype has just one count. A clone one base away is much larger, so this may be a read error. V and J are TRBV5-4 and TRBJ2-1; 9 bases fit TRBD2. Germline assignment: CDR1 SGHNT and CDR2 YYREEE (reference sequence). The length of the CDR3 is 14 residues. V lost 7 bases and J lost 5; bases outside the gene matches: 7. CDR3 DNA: TGTGCCAGCGGAGCGGGAGGACCTAACAATGAGCAGTTCTTC. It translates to CASGAGGPNNEQFF.

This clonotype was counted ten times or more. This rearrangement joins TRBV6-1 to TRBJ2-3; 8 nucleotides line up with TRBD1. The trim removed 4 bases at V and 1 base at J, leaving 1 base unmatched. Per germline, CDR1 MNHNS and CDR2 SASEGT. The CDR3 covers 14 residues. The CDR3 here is CASSVTGGTDTQYF. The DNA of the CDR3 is TGTGCCAGCAGTGTGACAGGGGGCACAGATACGCAGTATTTT.

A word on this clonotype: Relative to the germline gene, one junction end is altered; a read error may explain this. The CDR3 reads CASSRSSVGAHEHYF. Here the CDR3 DNA reads TGTGCCAGCAGCAGATCTAGCGTGGGTGCCCACGAGCACTACTTC. This sequence joins TRBV11-2 and TRBJ2-7; the D gene is possibly TRBD2 (6 bases). CDR1 and CDR2 from the germline V gene are SGHAT and FQNNGV. This CDR3 comprises 15 residues. Filled out from reference TRBV11-2 and TRBJ2-7, the complete variable domain reads EAGVAQSPRYKIIEKRQSVAFWCNPISGHATLYWYQQILGQGPKLLIQFQNNGVVDDSQLPKDRFSAERLKGVDSTLKIQPAKLEDSAVYLCASSRSSVGAHEHYFGPGTRLTVT.

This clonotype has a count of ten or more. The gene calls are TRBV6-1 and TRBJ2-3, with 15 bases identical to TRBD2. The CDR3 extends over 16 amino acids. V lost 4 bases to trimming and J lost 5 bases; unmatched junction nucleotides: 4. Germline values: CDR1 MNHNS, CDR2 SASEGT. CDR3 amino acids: CASSARTSGRVDTQYF. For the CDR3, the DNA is TGTGCCAGCAGTGCCCGGACTAGCGGGAGGGTAGATACGCAGTATTTT.

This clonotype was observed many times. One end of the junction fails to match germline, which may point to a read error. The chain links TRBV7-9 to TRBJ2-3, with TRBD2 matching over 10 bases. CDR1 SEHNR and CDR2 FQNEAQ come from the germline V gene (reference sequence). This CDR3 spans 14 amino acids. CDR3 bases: TGCGCCAGCAGTCCTAGCGGGAGTGCAGATACGCAGTATTTT. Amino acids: CASSPSGSADTQYF.

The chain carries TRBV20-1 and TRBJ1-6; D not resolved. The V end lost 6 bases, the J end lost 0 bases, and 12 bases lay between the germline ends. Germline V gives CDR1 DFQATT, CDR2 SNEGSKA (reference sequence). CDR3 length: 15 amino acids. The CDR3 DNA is TGCAGTGCAACGGGGTTGAGCTCCTATAATTCACCCCTCCACTTT. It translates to CSATGLSSYNSPLHF.

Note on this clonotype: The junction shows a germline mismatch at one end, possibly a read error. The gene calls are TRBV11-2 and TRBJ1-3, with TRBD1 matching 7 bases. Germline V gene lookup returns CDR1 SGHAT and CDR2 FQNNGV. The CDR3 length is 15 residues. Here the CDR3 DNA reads TGTGCCAGCAGCGTAACAGGGGCAACTGGAAACATCATATATTTT. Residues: CASSVTGATGNIIYF.

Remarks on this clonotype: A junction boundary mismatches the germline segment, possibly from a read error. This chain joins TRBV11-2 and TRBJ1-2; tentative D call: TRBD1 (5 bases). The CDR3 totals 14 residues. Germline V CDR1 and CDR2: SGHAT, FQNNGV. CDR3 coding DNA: TGTGCCGGCCGCCGGGGCGGGAGCTCCTATGGCTACGCCTTC. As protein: CAGRRGGSSYGYAF.

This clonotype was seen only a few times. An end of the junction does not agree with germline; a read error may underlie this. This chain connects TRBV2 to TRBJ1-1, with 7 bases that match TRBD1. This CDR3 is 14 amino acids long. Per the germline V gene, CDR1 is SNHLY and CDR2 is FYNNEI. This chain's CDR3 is CASSAQGVWTGAFF. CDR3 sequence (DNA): TGTGCCAGCAGTGCCCAGGGGGTTTGGACTGGAGCTTTCTTT.

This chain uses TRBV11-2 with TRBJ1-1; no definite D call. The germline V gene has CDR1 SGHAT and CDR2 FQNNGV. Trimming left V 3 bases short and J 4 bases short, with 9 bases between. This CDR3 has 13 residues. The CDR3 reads CASSFSPLTEAFF. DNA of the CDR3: TGTGCCAGCAGCTTTAGCCCACTCACTGAAGCTTTCTTT. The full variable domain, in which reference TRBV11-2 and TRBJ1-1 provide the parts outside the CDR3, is EAGVAQSPRYKIIEKRQSVAFWCNPISGHATLYWYQQILGQGPKLLIQFQNNGVVDDSQLPKDRFSAERLKGVDSTLKIQPAKLEDSAVYLCASSFSPLTEAFFGQGTRLTVV.

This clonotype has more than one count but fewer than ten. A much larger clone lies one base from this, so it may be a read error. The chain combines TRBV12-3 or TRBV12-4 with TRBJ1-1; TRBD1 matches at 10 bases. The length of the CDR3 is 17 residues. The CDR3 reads CASSRQGALLMNTGAFF. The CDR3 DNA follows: TGTGCCAGCAGTCGACAGGGGGCCCTCCTTATGAACACTGGAGCTTTCTTT.

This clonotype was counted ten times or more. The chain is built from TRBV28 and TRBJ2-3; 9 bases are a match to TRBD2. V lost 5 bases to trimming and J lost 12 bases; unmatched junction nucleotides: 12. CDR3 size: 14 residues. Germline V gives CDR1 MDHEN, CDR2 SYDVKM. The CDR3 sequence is CASSPLSREGLQYF. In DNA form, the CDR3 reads TGTGCCAGCAGTCCGTTATCGCGGGAGGGCCTACAGTATTTT.

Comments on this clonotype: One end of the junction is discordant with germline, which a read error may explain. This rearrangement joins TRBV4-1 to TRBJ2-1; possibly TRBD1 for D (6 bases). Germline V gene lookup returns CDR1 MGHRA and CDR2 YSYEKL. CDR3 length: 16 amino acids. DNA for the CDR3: TGCGCCAGCAGCGGGAGTGAGACAGGTCGCTACAATGAGCACTTCTTC. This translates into CASSGSETGRYNEHFF.

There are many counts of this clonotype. The CDR3: CGGGHGDTGELFF. CDR3 nucleotide sequence: TGCGGGGGTGGTCACGGGGACACCGGGGAGCTGTTTTTT. The chain combines TRBV29-1 with TRBJ2-2; TRBD1 or TRBD2 may be the D gene (5 bases each). The V gene's germline CDR1 is SQVTM and CDR2 ANQGSEA. The CDR3 sequence is 13 residues long.

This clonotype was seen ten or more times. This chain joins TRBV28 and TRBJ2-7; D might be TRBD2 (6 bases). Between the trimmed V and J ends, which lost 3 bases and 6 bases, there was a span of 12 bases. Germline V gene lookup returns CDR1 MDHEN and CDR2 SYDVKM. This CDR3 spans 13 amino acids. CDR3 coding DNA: TGTGCCAGCAGTTTCAGGAGGGACGGCGAGCAGTACTTC. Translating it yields CASSFRRDGEQYF.

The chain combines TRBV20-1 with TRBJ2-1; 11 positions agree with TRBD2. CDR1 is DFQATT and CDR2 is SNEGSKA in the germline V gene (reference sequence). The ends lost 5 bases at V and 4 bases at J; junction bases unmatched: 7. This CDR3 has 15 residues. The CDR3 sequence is CSAQTGTSGYNEQFF. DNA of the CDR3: TGCAGTGCTCAGACCGGGACTAGCGGATACAATGAGCAGTTCTTC.

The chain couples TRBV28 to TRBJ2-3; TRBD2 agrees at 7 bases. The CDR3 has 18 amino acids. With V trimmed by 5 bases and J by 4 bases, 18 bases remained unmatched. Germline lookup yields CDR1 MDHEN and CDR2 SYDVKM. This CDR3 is CASSPAFSGPLGADTQYF. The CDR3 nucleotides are TGTGCCAGCAGTCCTGCTTTTAGCGGGCCTCTCGGGGCAGATACGCAGTATTTT.